The 10 T cell receptor beta chains below come from one sample, sequenced in a study of shared clonotypes between healthy human individuals. Generated by immunoSEQ multiplex PCR, the TCRdb table keeps only in-frame clones and is missing some. The repertoire holds some 2,400,000 clones, around 95% seen once, with 0.1% to 0.15% in the top ten. What was sequenced was naive CD4+ T cells sorted from blood. Sample subset: CD45RA+ positively selected. These receptors came from a man aged 18 to 30 in good health.

The rearrangement joins TRBV11-2 to TRBJ1-1, with D tentatively TRBD1 (5 bases). With 3 bases removed from V and 9 bases from J, the gap between germline ends came to 8 bases. Germline V gene data show CDR1 as SGHAT and CDR2 as FQNNGV. The CDR3 contains 11 residues. This chain's CDR3 is CASSFRGKAFF. The CDR3 DNA follows: TGTGCCAGCAGCTTTCGGGGGAAAGCTTTCTTT.

V gene TRBV27 combines with J gene TRBJ2-7; D unresolved. CDR3 length: 13 residues. Germline V lookup: CDR1 MNHEY, CDR2 SMNVEV (reference sequence). The V end lost 6 bases, the J end lost 2 bases, and 11 bases lay between the germline ends. The CDR3 DNA is TGTGCCAGCAGCCCCGGAGTAACCTACGAGCAGTACTTC. It yields the protein CASSPGVTYEQYF.

This rearrangement joins TRBV30 to TRBJ2-5; TRBD2 matches at 8 bases. V trimming: 2 bases; J trimming: 4 bases; junction bases outside the gene matches: 9. CDR1 is GTSNPN and CDR2 is SVGIG in the germline V gene (reference sequence). CDR3 size: 15 residues. CDR3: CAWSWRAGVAETQYF. The DNA for the CDR3 is TGTGCCTGGAGTTGGCGAGCGGGAGTGGCAGAGACCCAGTACTTC.

The chain joins TRBV6-4 to TRBJ1-2; TRBD1 might be the D (6 bases). The V end was cut by 6 bases, the J end by 2 bases, with 7 bases between. CDR3 length: 12 amino acids. The germline V gene encodes CDR1 MRHNA and CDR2 SNTAGT. The CDR3 region is CASRTGNYGYTF. CDR3 coding DNA: TGTGCCAGCAGAACAGGGAACTATGGCTACACCTTC.

The CDR3 DNA reads TGCGCCAGCAGCCAAGGAGCCGTCCCCGGGGAGCTGTTTTTT. Its protein product is CASSQGAVPGELFF. The J gene is TRBJ2-2, the V gene TRBV4-1; D unclear. V was shortened by 1 base and J by 6 bases, with 9 bases between the two germline ends. This CDR3 spans 14 amino acids. Germline CDR1 reads MGHRA; CDR2 reads YSYEKL.

This rearrangement joins TRBV6-5 to TRBJ1-3, with D uncertain. CDR1 is MNHEY and CDR2 is SVGAGI in the germline V gene. V was pared by 2 bases and J by 2 bases, with 10 bases between. CDR3 length: 15 residues. The CDR3 region has the DNA TGTGCCAGCAGTTACGCGATGGGTGCTGGAAACACCATATATTTT. Its translation is CASSYAMGAGNTIYF.

The rearrangement joins TRBV28 to TRBJ2-3; 8 bases fit TRBD2. Germline values: CDR1 MDHEN, CDR2 SYDVKM. V lost 8 bases, J lost 5 bases, and 9 bases stayed unmatched. This CDR3 is 14 amino acids long. The CDR3 coding sequence is TGTGCCAGCGCAGAGGCGGGGGGTAAAGATACGCAGTATTTT. It encodes CASAEAGGKDTQYF.

The V and J genes are TRBV30 and TRBJ2-7; tentative D call: TRBD2 (5 bases). V was clipped by 2 bases and J by 6 bases, with 11 bases between them. CDR3 size: 12 residues. The germline gives CDR1 GTSNPN, CDR2 SVGIG (reference sequence). CDR3 coding DNA: TGTGCCTGGAGTCGGACTCTAGGCGAGCAGTACTTC. It specifies CAWSRTLGEQYF.

This clone was recorded only once. J is TRBJ2-2 and V is TRBV5-1; 8 positions agree with TRBD2. V gave up 0 bases and J gave up 7 bases; unmatched junction bases: 5. The CDR3 is 15 amino acids. Germline V gene sequence: CDR1 SGHRS, CDR2 YFSETQ. CDR3 DNA sequence: TGCGCCAGCAGCTTGGTACTAGCGGCGGACGGGGAGCTGTTTTTT. Residues: CASSLVLAADGELFF.

The V gene is TRBV11-2, the J gene TRBJ1-1; D not resolved. Germline CDR1 and CDR2: SGHAT and FQNNGV. The CDR3 totals 13 residues. The germline V and J ends were trimmed by 7 bases and 4 bases, with 13 bases remaining between them. CDR3 in DNA: TGTGCCAGCATACAGCAAGCGAGCACTGAAGCTTTCTTT. It translates to CASIQQASTEAFF.